These T cell receptor beta chains were read from a single sample in a study of shared clonotypes between healthy human individuals. Assay: immunoSEQ multiplex PCR; the TCRdb copy retains only in-frame clones and omits some. Of about 2,500,000 clones listed, roughly nine tenths are singletons. Sequences were obtained from naive CD4+ T cells sorted from blood. These receptors were taken from a man in his late teens or twenties in good health. CDR3s include the opening cysteine and the closing phenylalanine or tryptophan. The D gene is left open where the match is weak. A clone size is listed for some rows: how often the clone was seen (once, few, many), or a class if it is expanded.

-	TRBV10-3	TRBD2	TRBJ2-1	TGTGCCATCAGTGAGGTGACTAGCGGGACCTACAATGAGCAGTTCTTC	CAISEVTSGTYNEQFF
-	TRBV28	-	TRBJ1-2	TGTGCCAGCAGTTATTCCTTAAGGGCAGGGAGCTACACCTTC	CASSYSLRAGSYTF
-	TRBV11-2	TRBD2	TRBJ2-7	TGTGCCAGCAGTCAGGGACTAGCGGGAGTCGAGCAGTACTTC	CASSQGLAGVEQYF
-	TRBV10-2	-	TRBJ2-1	TGCGCCAGCAGTGAGAGAGGGGGATTTAACAATGAGCAGTTCTTC	CASSERGGFNNEQFF
-	TRBV28	-	TRBJ1-2	TGTGCCAGCAGTTTGTGGCCTTCCCAGGATGGCTACACCTTC	CASSLWPSQDGYTF
once	TRBV28	-	TRBJ2-3	TGTGCCAGCATGAGGGCAGGCCCTAGCACAGATACGCAGTATTTT	CASMRAGPSTDTQYF
-	TRBV19	-	TRBJ2-2	TGTGCCAGTAGCGGGATGGGAACCGGGGAGCTGTTTTTT	CASSGMGTGELFF
-	TRBV5-6	-	TRBJ2-3	TGTGCCAGCAGCTCTGGACTATTCTCTAGCACAGATACGCAGTATTTT	CASSSGLFSSTDTQYF
-	TRBV7-9	-	TRBJ2-1	TGTGCCAGCAGCCCTAACATGGACAGTTACAATGAGCAGTTCTTC	CASSPNMDSYNEQFF
once	TRBV7-9	-	TRBJ2-7	TGTGCCAGCAGCGAGATCATCTCCTACGAGCAGTACTTC	CASSEIISYEQYF
-	TRBV7-2	-	TRBJ1-4	TGTGCCAGCAGCCCAGTCTCGGGCCTTGGTGAAAAACTGTTTTTT	CASSPVSGLGEKLFF
few	TRBV7-9	-	TRBJ2-7	TGTGCCAGCAGCGAACGTTACGAGCAGTACTTC	CASSERYEQYF
-	TRBV27	TRBD2	TRBJ2-1	TGTGCCAGCAGTTCGTCTATAGCGGGAGGGCCTTTCGACAATGAGCAGTTCTTC	CASSSSIAGGPFDNEQFF
-	TRBV27	-	TRBJ1-1	TGTGCCAGCAGTTGGGATGGGGGGAACACTGAAGCTTTCTTT	CASSWDGGNTEAFF
-	TRBV14	-	TRBJ2-3	TGTGCCAGCAGCCAACTCCAGGGTGGCACAGATACGCAGTATTTT	CASSQLQGGTDTQYF
-	TRBV19	TRBD1	TRBJ2-1	TGTGCCAGTAGTACGGTACAGGGGGCTCCGTTGGGGGAGCAGTTCTTC	CASSTVQGAPLGEQFF
-	TRBV9	TRBD2	TRBJ2-2	TGTGCCAGCAGCGTAGGACTAGCCACCGGGGAGCTGTTTTTT	CASSVGLATGELFF
-	TRBV7-9	-	TRBJ2-1	TGTGCCAGCAGCCGACAGGTAGCAACTGGGCGAAGTGAGCAGTTCTTC	CASSRQVATGRSEQFF
-	TRBV7-8	TRBD1	TRBJ2-4	TGTGCCAGCAGCTTCGGGACAGGGCAAGCCAAAAACATTCAGTACTTC	CASSFGTGQAKNIQYF
-	TRBV30	-	TRBJ1-1	TGTGCCTGGAGTGTGAGGAGGGACACTGAAGCTTTCTTT	CAWSVRRDTEAFF
-	TRBV27	TRBD1	TRBJ2-7	TGTGCCAGCAGTTACAGGACAGGGGGCCCACCTCACCCCTACGAGCAGTACTTC	CASSYRTGGPPHPYEQYF
-	TRBV7-8	-	TRBJ2-7	TGTGCCAGCAGCGCAATGGGCGAGCAGTACTTC	CASSAMGEQYF
-	TRBV5-1	TRBD1	TRBJ2-3	TGCGCCAGCAGCTCGGGACAGGGGGCAGACACAGATACGCAGTATTTT	CASSSGQGADTDTQYF
-	TRBV9	TRBD1	TRBJ1-6	TGTGCCAGCAGCCCCTCGGACAGGGAGGGTAATTCACCCCTCCACTTT	CASSPSDREGNSPLHF
-	TRBV11-3	-	TRBJ2-2	TGTGCCAGCAGCTCCACTATCGCCACCGGGGAGCTGTTTTTT	CASSSTIATGELFF
-	TRBV5-8	-	TRBJ1-2	TGTGCCAGCAGCTTCACAGGGTCCTATGGCTACACCTTC	CASSFTGSYGYTF
-	TRBV7-9	TRBD1	TRBJ1-1	TGTGCCAGCAGCTTAGTCACTGACAGGGGAGGGGGAGCTTTCTTT	CASSLVTDRGGGAFF
-	TRBV5-1	-	TRBJ2-5	TGCGCCAGCAGCGTGACAGGAAAAGAGACCCAGTACTTC	CASSVTGKETQYF
-	TRBV30	TRBD2	TRBJ2-7	TGTGCCTCCGACGGGGGGGGAGGGTCCTACGAGCAGTACTTC	CASDGGGGSYEQYF
-	TRBV19	-	TRBJ1-4	TGTGCCAGTAGTGCTTGGAGGGGAACTAATGAAAAACTGTTTTTT	CASSAWRGTNEKLFF
-	TRBV6-6	-	TRBJ2-5	TGTGCCAGCAGTTACTCCAGGGTCACGGGAGAGACCCAGTACTTC	CASSYSRVTGETQYF
-	TRBV5-1	TRBD1	TRBJ2-3	TGCGCCAGCAGCGAGTGGGACAGGGGTCAGCCTCTTGAAGCGGGAGTCTTCGCAGATACGCAGTATTTT	CASSEWDRGQPLEAGVFADTQYF
few	TRBV10-1	-	TRBJ1-2	TGCGCCAGCAGTGATAACGGACTAAGTGGCTACACCTTC	CASSDNGLSGYTF
-	TRBV19	-	TRBJ2-3	TGTGCCAGTAGTCCCCATAGCGGAGATACGCAGTATTTT	CASSPHSGDTQYF
-	TRBV19	-	TRBJ1-5	TGTGCCAGTAGTATTGTGGACCTATATAGCAATCAGCCCCAGCATTTT	CASSIVDLYSNQPQHF
-	TRBV9	-	TRBJ2-5	TGTGCCAGCAGCGTAGGCAGCGGAGAAGAGACCCAGTACTTC	CASSVGSGEETQYF
-	TRBV5-1	TRBD1	TRBJ2-1	TGCGCCAGCAGCTTGGAGGGGACAGGGGGCAATGAGCAGTTCTTC	CASSLEGTGGNEQFF
once	TRBV19	-	TRBJ2-2	TGTGCCAGTAGTTCGAGCGGTGCGAACACCGGGGAGCTGTTTTTT	CASSSSGANTGELFF
-	TRBV7-6	TRBD2	TRBJ2-5	TGTGCCAGCAGCCGGACTAGCGGGAGTCAAGAGACCCAGTACTTC	CASSRTSGSQETQYF
-	TRBV30	-	TRBJ1-4	TGTGCCTGGAGGCGGGGTAGGGGCCTTGCAACTAATGAAAAACTGTTTTTT	CAWRRGRGLATNEKLFF
-	TRBV19	-	TRBJ1-2	TGTGCCAGTAGTATCGGACAGCTAAGCAGCGGCTACACCTTC	CASSIGQLSSGYTF
-	TRBV29-1	TRBD1	TRBJ1-5	TGCAGCGTTCAGGGGGGCGGCAATCAGCCCCAGCATTTT	CSVQGGGNQPQHF
-	TRBV4-1	-	TRBJ2-2	TGCGCCAGCAGCCGCGGGACAGAAAACACCGGGGAGCTGTTTTTT	CASSRGTENTGELFF
-	TRBV10-3	-	TRBJ1-5	TGTGCCATCAGTGAGTTCCCCGAACAGCCCCAGCATTTT	CAISEFPEQPQHF
few	TRBV7-9	-	TRBJ2-2	TGTGCCAGCAGCCTTTTGGGGTTGGCCGGGGAGCTGTTTTTT	CASSLLGLAGELFF
-	TRBV5-1	-	TRBJ1-2	TGCGCCAGCAGCTTCCTGGCTAACTATGGCTACACCTTC	CASSFLANYGYTF
-	TRBV19	-	TRBJ1-2	TGTGCCAGTAGTCAAACGGGGGGGATTCCTGGCTACACCTTC	CASSQTGGIPGYTF
-	TRBV5-4	-	TRBJ2-5	TGTGCCAGCAGCTTGTCAGGTCAAGGAGAGACCCAGTACTTC	CASSLSGQGETQYF
-	TRBV6-6	TRBD2	TRBJ2-2	TGTGCCAGCAGTTCAACTAGCGGGGGGGCCGGGGAGCTGTTTTTT	CASSSTSGGAGELFF
once	TRBV2	TRBD1	TRBJ1-6	TGTGCCAGCAGATGGGACAGGATGATCCTAACGGCCTCCTATAATTCACCCCTCCACTTT	CASRWDRMILTASYNSPLHF
-	TRBV15	TRBD2	TRBJ2-7	TGTGCCACCAGCAGAGGAGGCGGGGGGGGAAAGATGAACGAGCAGTACTTC	CATSRGGGGGKMNEQYF
-	TRBV29-1	-	TRBJ2-7	TGCAGCGTTGGTCCTCGCTACGAGCAGTACTTC	CSVGPRYEQYF
-	TRBV7-2	-	TRBJ2-5	TGTGCCAGCAGCTTACGCGGACCGACCTCAGAGACCCAGTACTTC	CASSLRGPTSETQYF
-	TRBV19	TRBD2	TRBJ2-7	TGTGCCACGGGACTAGCGGGATCGTACCCCTACGAGCAGTACTTC	CATGLAGSYPYEQYF
-	TRBV9	TRBD1	TRBJ1-2	TGTGTGACAGGGGGCGCGCGGGGCTACACCTTC	CVTGGARGYTF